What follows are 21 T cell receptor beta chains derived from one specimen sequenced in a study of technical replicates of blood from four donors. Assay: immunoSEQ multiplex PCR; the TCRdb copy retains only in-frame clones and omits some. Among about 73,000 clones, over 90% were seen once, and the ten largest hold approximately 4.6%. Sequencing was carried out using PBMCs. The receptor set was obtained from a human donor in good health. Some clones in this sample may be carry-over from other donors' samples.

This sequence joins TRBV4-3 and TRBJ2-7, with TRBD1 identical over 7 bases. V trimming: 2 bases; J trimming: 0 bases; junction bases outside the gene matches: 7. The CDR3 sequence is 16 residues long. The V gene's germline CDR1 is LGHNA and CDR2 YSLEER. The CDR3 nucleotides read TGCGCCAGCAGCCAATACGCCGGACAGGCCTCCTACGAGCAGTACTTC. Protein product: CASSQYAGQASYEQYF.

The chain combines TRBV7-9 with TRBJ2-1, with 8 bases lining up with TRBD2. The ends lost 2 bases at V and 4 bases at J; junction bases unmatched: 7. The germline V gene has CDR1 SEHNR and CDR2 FQNEAQ (reference sequence). The CDR3 is 16 amino acids. The CDR3 sequence: CASSLQRGGGYNEQFF. The CDR3 DNA reads TGTGCCAGCAGCTTACAACGAGGCGGGGGGTACAATGAGCAGTTCTTC.

This chain links TRBV7-3 with TRBJ2-2; D might be TRBD2 (6 bases). The germline V gene encodes CDR1 SGHTA and CDR2 FQGTGA. V was cut by 5 bases and J by 2 bases, with 12 bases left in between. This CDR3 has 15 amino acids. The CDR3 nucleotides are TGTGCCAGCAGCCTGGAGGGGCAAAACACCGGGGAGCTGTTTTTT. Its protein is CASSLEGQNTGELFF.

Notes on this clone: One junction end does not reproduce the germline sequence, and a read error may be involved. The genes are TRBV4-3 and TRBJ2-7, with 10 bases fitting TRBD1. From germline, CDR1 is LGHNA and CDR2 YSLEER. The CDR3 loop spans 15 amino acids. The chain's CDR3 is CASSEDRGRGYEQYF. The CDR3 bases are TGCGCCAGCAGCGAAGACAGGGGGCGCGGGTACGAGCAGTACTTC.

This chain uses TRBV28 with TRBJ1-6; tentative D call: TRBD1 (5 bases). This CDR3 is 12 amino acids long. The germline V gene encodes CDR1 MDHEN and CDR2 SYDVKM. V lost 4 bases and J lost 9, with 7 bases in between. The DNA of the CDR3 is TGTGCCAGCAGTTCAGGGCGTTCACCCCTCCACTTT. Amino acid sequence: CASSSGRSPLHF.

The chain has TRBV7-2 and TRBJ2-2; the D gene is possibly TRBD1 (6 bases). This CDR3 is 15 amino acids long. Germline CDR1 reads SGHTA; CDR2 reads FQGNSA. V was trimmed by 3 bases and J by 1 base, leaving 9 bases between them. The CDR3 is CASSLNRVNTGELFF. CDR3 DNA: TGTGCCAGCAGCTTGAACAGGGTGAACACCGGGGAGCTGTTTTTT. The complete variable domain, with remaining parts taken from reference TRBV7-2 and TRBJ2-2, reads GAGVSQSPSNKVTEKGKDVELRCDPISGHTALYWYRQSLGQGLEFLIYFQGNSAPDKSGLPSDRFSAERTGGSVSTLTIQRTQQEDSAVYLCASSLNRVNTGELFFGEGSRLTVL.

J is TRBJ1-1 and V is TRBV2; TRBD1 is a possible D gene (6 bases). The V end lost 6 bases, the J end lost 5 bases, and 16 bases lay between the germline ends. Per the germline V gene, CDR1 is SNHLY and CDR2 is FYNNEI. CDR3 size: 14 residues. Here the CDR3 DNA reads TGTGCCAGCAGCGCCCTTCCAGGGGCTACTGAAGCTTTCTTT. Translating gives CASSALPGATEAFF.

The chain couples TRBV6-1 to TRBJ1-1; D uncertain. Trimming cost V 6 bases and J 4 bases, with 15 bases left between them. CDR3 length: 14 residues. The germline gives CDR1 MNHNS, CDR2 SASEGT. CDR3 nucleotide sequence: TGTGCCAGCAGCTCGAAGCCGATCGGCACTGAAGCTTTCTTT. Translation gives CASSSKPIGTEAFF.

In its sample, this clone was seen many times. The rearrangement joins TRBV27 to TRBJ2-3; 10 bases are shared with TRBD2. The V gene end was trimmed by 6 bases and the J gene end by 2 bases; junction bases not matched to a gene: 14. CDR1 MNHEY and CDR2 SMNVEV come from the germline V gene (reference sequence). The CDR3 runs to 18 residues. The CDR3 DNA sequence: TGTGCCAGCAGCCCTTGGAGTCTAGCGGGAGATCTCACAGATACGCAGTATTTT. Residues: CASSPWSLAGDLTDTQYF.

The genes are TRBV7-8 and TRBJ2-5; TRBD1 agrees at 7 bases. The CDR3 covers 14 residues. Germline trimming cut 2 bases from V and 4 bases from J; bases unmatched to any gene: 4. Per germline, CDR1 SGHVS and CDR2 FQNEAQ. CDR3 sequence reads: CASSLFHRGETQYF. The CDR3 nucleotides are TGTGCCAGCAGCTTATTTCACAGGGGAGAGACCCAGTACTTC. The whole variable domain, filled in from reference TRBV7-8 and TRBJ2-5, reads GAGVSQSPRYKVAKRGQDVALRCDPISGHVSLFWYQQALGQGPEFLTYFQNEAQLDKSGLPSDRFFAERPEGSVSTLKIQRTQQEDSAVYLCASSLFHRGETQYFGPGTRLLVL.

V and J are TRBV7-9 and TRBJ1-1; 7 nucleotides align to TRBD1. This CDR3 contains 12 residues. Per germline, CDR1 SEHNR and CDR2 FQNEAQ (reference sequence). V was pared by 5 bases and J by 7 bases, with 4 bases of the junction left unmatched. The chain's CDR3 is CASSRRDSEAFF. CDR3 bases: TGTGCCAGCAGCCGTCGGGACAGTGAAGCTTTCTTT. Supplemented by reference TRBV7-9 and TRBJ1-1, the full variable domain reads DTGVSQNPRHKITKRGQNVTFRCDPISEHNRLYWYRQTLGQGPEFLTYFQNEAQLEKSRLLSDRFSAERPKGSFSTLEIQRTEQGDSAMYLCASSRRDSEAFFGQGTRLTVV.

J is TRBJ2-3 and V is TRBV7-9, with TRBD2 matching 9 bases. The germline gives CDR1 SEHNR, CDR2 FQNEAQ (reference sequence). Trimming cost V 4 bases and J 4 bases; bases outside gene matches: 0. The CDR3 spans 13 residues. CDR3 in amino acids: CASSSSGADTQYF. The CDR3 DNA reads as TGTGCCAGCAGCTCTAGCGGGGCAGATACGCAGTATTTT.

The rearrangement links TRBV10-3 to TRBJ2-3; TRBD2 is a possible D gene (5 bases). The CDR3 is made up of 15 amino acids. Germline-derived CDR1 and CDR2 are ENHRY and SYGVKD. The V end lost 7 bases, the J end lost 7 bases, and 21 bases lay between the germline ends. The CDR3 DNA reads TGTGCCATCAAAGGAGGAGGTGGTGAAGCTAATACGCAGTATTTT. It specifies CAIKGGGGEANTQYF.

This clone occurred once. The CDR3 DNA reads TGTGCCATCAGTGCGGACAGCCAGGGGAATGAAAAACTGTTTTTT. Residues: CAISADSQGNEKLFF. The rearrangement links TRBV10-3 to TRBJ1-4, with D possibly TRBD1 on 6 matching bases. V was pared by 4 bases and J by 5 bases, with 14 bases between. The CDR3 loop spans 15 amino acids. CDR1 is ENHRY, CDR2 SYGVKD, per germline.

Only one count was recorded for this clone. The chain employs TRBV27 and TRBJ2-7; 7 bases fit TRBD2. The trim removed 0 bases at V and 6 bases at J, leaving 5 bases unmatched. The CDR3 runs to 14 residues. CDR1 MNHEY and CDR2 SMNVEV come from the germline V gene (reference sequence). The CDR3 region is CASSLSGGRREQYF. For the CDR3, the DNA is TGTGCCAGCAGTTTATCGGGCGGGAGACGCGAGCAGTACTTC.

The DNA of the CDR3 is TGCGCCAGCAGCTTGGGACTTAACTCTGGAAACACCATATATTTT. It specifies CASSLGLNSGNTIYF. This sequence joins TRBV5-1 and TRBJ1-3; no definite D call. V gave up 0 bases and J gave up 0 bases, with 7 bases separating them. Looked up from germline, CDR1 is SGHRS and CDR2 is YFSETQ. CDR3 length: 15 amino acids.

The chain combines TRBV7-6 with TRBJ2-5; 7 positions agree with TRBD2. Germline lookup yields CDR1 SGHVS and CDR2 FNYEAQ. This CDR3 region has 15 residues. V lost 0 bases and J lost 4; bases outside the gene matches: 5. The CDR3 region is CASSLAAGERETQYF. The DNA of the CDR3 is TGTGCCAGCAGCTTAGCTGCGGGAGAGCGAGAGACCCAGTACTTC.

The chain is built from TRBV5-1 and TRBJ2-1; D gene uncertain. Trimming removed 1 base at V and 9 bases at J, with 8 bases between. The CDR3 is 12 amino acids. Germline V gives CDR1 SGHRS, CDR2 YFSETQ. The CDR3 DNA reads as TGCGCCAGCAGCTTGTACCCGGGTGAGCAGTTCTTC. It translates to CASSLYPGEQFF.

The chain joins TRBV7-2 to TRBJ1-1; no clear D gene. Trimming left V 1 base short and J 7 bases short, with 10 bases between. The CDR3 totals 13 residues. CDR1 and CDR2 from the germline V gene are SGHTA and FQGNSA. The CDR3 loop is CASSLGGPIEAFF. For the CDR3, the DNA is TGTGCCAGCAGCTTAGGTGGGCCGATTGAAGCTTTCTTT.

The chain couples TRBV10-3 to TRBJ2-5; a possible D gene is TRBD2 (6 bases). The CDR3 contains 14 residues. V was cut by 9 bases and J by 2 bases, with 16 bases left in between. Germline V gene lookup returns CDR1 ENHRY and CDR2 SYGVKD. For the CDR3, the DNA is TGTGCCATAAACGGCTCGGCGGGGCAAGAGACCCAGTACTTC. This gives the protein CAINGSAGQETQYF.

The CDR3 loop reads CASSLGREGVRTQYF. CDR3 sequence (DNA): TGCGCCAGCAGCTTAGGACGCGAAGGGGTTAGGACCCAGTACTTC. This rearrangement joins TRBV5-1 to TRBJ2-5; perhaps TRBD1 as D (5 bases). V was cut by 2 bases and J by 7 bases, with 18 bases left in between. Germline V gene data show CDR1 as SGHRS and CDR2 as YFSETQ. This CDR3 has 15 amino acids.